Sequencing of this T cell receptor (beta chain) was carried out in a study of T cells expressing NK-cell markers. Looking at the study overall: Eight donors were sequenced, seven testing HCMV-seropositive and one testing seronegative.

Germline V CDR1 and CDR2: SGHAT, FQNNGV. The CDR3 is made up of 17 amino acids. Comment on this clonotype: The target antigen is unknown.

One entry per CDR3 protein, without DNA, is what TCRdb gives after re-calling the 5' RACE reads. Its table records about 190,000 distinct CDR3 sequences. Study results and caveats: HCMV specificity of expanded NKG2C+ T cell clones remained unclear. Six or seven donors had dominant NKG2C+ clonotypes that comprised roughly 1.0-8% of their CD8+ T cells. The CD3+CD56-NKG2C+ fraction of a handful of donors was also led by these clonotypes.

The sample consisted of blood T cells: a sorted CD56 or NKG2C T cell subset, CD4+ or CD8+ T cells, or bulk PBMC T cells (not recorded which). The sequence came from a man aged 18-69 years in good health. V gene TRBV11-2 combines with J gene TRBJ2-1; TCRdb's assignment of TRBD2 cannot be checked, as there is no DNA. The CDR3 protein is CASSARLAGGRDNEQFF. The full variable domain, its missing parts supplied by reference TRBV11-2 and TRBJ2-1, is EAGVAQSPRYKIIEKRQSVAFWCNPISGHATLYWYQQILGQGPKLLIQFQNNGVVDDSQLPKDRFSAERLKGVDSTLKIQPAKLEDSAVYLCASSARLAGGRDNEQFFGPGTRLTVL.